The 5 T cell receptor beta chains below come from one sample, sequenced in a study of early T cells in non-severe SARS-CoV-2 infection. TCRdb independently ran MiXCR on the 5' RACE reads; one entry per CDR3 protein. The table has around 48,000 distinct CDR3 sequences, about 12% seen once. Source material: whole blood. The source of these receptors is an adult who was a healthcare worker with PCR-confirmed SARS-CoV-2 infection or an uninfected control (not recorded which).

This clonotype has at least ten counts. The chain employs TRBV6-5 and TRBJ1-2; 7 bases map to TRBD1. Trimming cost V 4 bases and J 10 bases; bases outside gene matches: 12. The germline CDR1 and CDR2 sequences are MNHEY and SVGAGI. The CDR3 spans 14 residues. The DNA of the CDR3 is TGTGCCAGCAGTTCCCCCGGGACAGTCTACGACTACACCTTC. Its protein product is CASSSPGTVYDYTF.

This clonotype was seen more than once but under ten times. The V call is TRBV5-1, the J call TRBJ2-5; unclear D gene. With 0 bases removed from V and 3 bases from J, the gap between germline ends came to 9 bases. The CDR3 runs 14 residues. CDR1 and CDR2 from the germline V gene are SGHRS and YFSETQ. In nucleotides, the CDR3 is TGCGCCAGCAGCTTGGTCGGCAGAGAAGAGACCCAGTACTTC. It is translated as CASSLVGREETQYF.

This clonotype was found many times. J is TRBJ1-2 and V is TRBV25-1, with TRBD1 as a possible D gene (6 bases). The CDR3 runs to 13 residues. Germline V gives CDR1 MGHDK, CDR2 SYGVNS. With 3 bases removed from V and 2 bases from J, the gap between germline ends came to 7 bases. CDR3 DNA: TGTGCCAGCAGTGACACAGGGAACTATGGCTACACCTTC. Protein product: CASSDTGNYGYTF.

This rearrangement joins TRBV2 to TRBJ2-3; D is possibly TRBD2 (5 bases). Germline V lookup: CDR1 SNHLY, CDR2 FYNNEI. This CDR3 is 14 amino acids long. V was shortened by 6 bases and J by 4 bases, with 14 bases between the two germline ends. The DNA of the CDR3 is TGTGCCAGCAGCCACGGGGTCGGAGCAGATACGCAGTATTTT. It translates to CASSHGVGADTQYF. The full variable domain, rest sourced from reference TRBV2 and TRBJ2-3, is EPEVTQTPSHQVTQMGQEVILRCVPISNHLYFYWYRQILGQKVEFLVSFYNNEISEKSEIFDDQFSVERPDGSNFTLKIRSTKLEDSAMYFCASSHGVGADTQYFGPGTRLTVL.

This clonotype was detected many times. The chain carries TRBV18 and TRBJ2-2; D gene uncertain. Germline V CDR1 and CDR2: KGHSH, LQKENI. CDR3 length: 18 residues. The ends were cut back, 1 base at V and 4 bases at J, with 19 bases in the middle. The CDR3 sequence is CASSPRAMATIITGELFF. CDR3 in DNA: TGTGCCAGCTCACCACGTGCGATGGCTACCATAATCACCGGGGAGCTGTTTTTT.